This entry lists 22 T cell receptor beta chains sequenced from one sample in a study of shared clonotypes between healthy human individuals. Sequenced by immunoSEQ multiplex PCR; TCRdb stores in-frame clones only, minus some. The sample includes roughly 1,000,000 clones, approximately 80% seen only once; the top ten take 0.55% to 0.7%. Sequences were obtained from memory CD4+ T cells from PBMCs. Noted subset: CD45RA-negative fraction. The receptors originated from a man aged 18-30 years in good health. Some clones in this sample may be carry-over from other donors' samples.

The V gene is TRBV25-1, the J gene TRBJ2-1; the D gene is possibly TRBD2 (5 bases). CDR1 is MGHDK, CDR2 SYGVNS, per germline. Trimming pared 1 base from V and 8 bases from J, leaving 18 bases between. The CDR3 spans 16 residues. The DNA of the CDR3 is TGTGCCAGCAGTGAATCTCTCGTTGGTAGCGTCGATGAGCAGTTCTTC. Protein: CASSESLVGSVDEQFF.

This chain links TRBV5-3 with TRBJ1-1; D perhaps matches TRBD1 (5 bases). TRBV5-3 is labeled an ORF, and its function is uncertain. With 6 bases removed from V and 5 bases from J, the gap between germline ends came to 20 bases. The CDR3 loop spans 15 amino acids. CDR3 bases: TGTGCCAGAACTTGGGGGGTCCACGGCGAGACTGAAGCTTTCTTT. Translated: CARTWGVHGETEAFF.

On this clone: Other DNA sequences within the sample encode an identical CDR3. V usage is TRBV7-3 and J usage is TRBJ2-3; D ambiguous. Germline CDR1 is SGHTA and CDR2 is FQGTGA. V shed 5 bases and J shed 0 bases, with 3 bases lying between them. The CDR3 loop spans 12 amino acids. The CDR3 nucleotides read TGTGCCAGCAGCCCGAGCACAGATACGCAGTATTTT. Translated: CASSPSTDTQYF.

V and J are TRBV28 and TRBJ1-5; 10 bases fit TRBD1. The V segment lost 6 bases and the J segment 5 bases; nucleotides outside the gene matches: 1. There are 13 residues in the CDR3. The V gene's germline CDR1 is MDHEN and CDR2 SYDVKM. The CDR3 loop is CASRTGGDQPQHF. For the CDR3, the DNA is TGTGCCAGCAGGACAGGGGGCGATCAGCCCCAGCATTTT. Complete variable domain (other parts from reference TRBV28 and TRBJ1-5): DVKVTQSSRYLVKRTGEKVFLECVQDMDHENMFWYRQDPGLGLRLIYFSYDVKMKEKGDIPEGYSVSREKKERFSLILESASTNQTSMYLCASRTGGDQPQHFGDGTRLSIL.

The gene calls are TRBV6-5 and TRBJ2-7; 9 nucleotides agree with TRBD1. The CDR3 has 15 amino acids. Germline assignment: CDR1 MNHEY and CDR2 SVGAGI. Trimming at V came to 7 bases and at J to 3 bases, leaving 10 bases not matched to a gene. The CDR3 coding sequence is TGTGCCAGCACCCCCCATGGGACAGGGAGCTACGAGCAGTACTTC. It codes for CASTPHGTGSYEQYF.

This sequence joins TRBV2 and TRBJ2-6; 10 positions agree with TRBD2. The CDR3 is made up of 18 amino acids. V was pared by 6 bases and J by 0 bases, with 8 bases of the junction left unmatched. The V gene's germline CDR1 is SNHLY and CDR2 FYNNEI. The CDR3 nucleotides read TGTGCCAGCAGAGTAGCGGGAGGAGGGTACTCTGGGGCCAACGTCCTGACTTTC. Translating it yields CASRVAGGGYSGANVLTF.

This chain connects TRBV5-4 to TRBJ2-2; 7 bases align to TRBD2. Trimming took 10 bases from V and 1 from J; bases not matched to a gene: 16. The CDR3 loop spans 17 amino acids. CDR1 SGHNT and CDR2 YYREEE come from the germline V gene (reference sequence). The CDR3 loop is CAYQKSTSPLNTGELFF. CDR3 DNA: TGTGCCTACCAGAAATCGACTAGCCCCCTGAACACCGGGGAGCTGTTTTTT.

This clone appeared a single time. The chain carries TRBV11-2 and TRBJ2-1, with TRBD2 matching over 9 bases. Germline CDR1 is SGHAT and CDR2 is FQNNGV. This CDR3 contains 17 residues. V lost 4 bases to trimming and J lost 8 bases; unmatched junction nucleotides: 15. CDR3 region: CASSSSYYSGSRDEQFF. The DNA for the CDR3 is TGTGCCAGCAGCTCGTCCTACTATAGCGGGAGTCGTGATGAGCAGTTCTTC.

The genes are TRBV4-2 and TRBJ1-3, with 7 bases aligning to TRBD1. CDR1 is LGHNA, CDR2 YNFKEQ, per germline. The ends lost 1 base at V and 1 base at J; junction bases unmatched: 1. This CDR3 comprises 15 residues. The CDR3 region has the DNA TGTGCCAGCAGCCAAGCACAGGGGTCTGGAAACACCATATATTTT. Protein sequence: CASSQAQGSGNTIYF.

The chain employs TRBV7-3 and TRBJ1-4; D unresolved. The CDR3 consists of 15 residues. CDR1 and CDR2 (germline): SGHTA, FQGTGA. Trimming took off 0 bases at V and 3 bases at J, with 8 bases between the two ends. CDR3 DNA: TGTGCCAGCAGCTTAACTTCTGGGTCTAATGAAAAACTGTTTTTT. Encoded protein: CASSLTSGSNEKLFF.

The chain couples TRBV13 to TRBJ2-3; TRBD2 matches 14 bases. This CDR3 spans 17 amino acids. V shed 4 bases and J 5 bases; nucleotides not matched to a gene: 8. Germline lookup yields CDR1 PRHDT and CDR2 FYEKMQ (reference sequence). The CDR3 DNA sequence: TGTGCCAGCAGCTGGCGGGGACTAGCGGGAGCGATAGATACGCAGTATTTT. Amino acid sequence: CASSWRGLAGAIDTQYF.

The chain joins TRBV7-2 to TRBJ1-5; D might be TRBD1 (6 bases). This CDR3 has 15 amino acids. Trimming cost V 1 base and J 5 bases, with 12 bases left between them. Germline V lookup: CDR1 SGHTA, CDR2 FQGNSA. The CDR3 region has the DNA TGTGCCAGCAGCTTAGAGGACAGCCCCTATCAGCCCCAGCATTTT. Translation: CASSLEDSPYQPQHF.

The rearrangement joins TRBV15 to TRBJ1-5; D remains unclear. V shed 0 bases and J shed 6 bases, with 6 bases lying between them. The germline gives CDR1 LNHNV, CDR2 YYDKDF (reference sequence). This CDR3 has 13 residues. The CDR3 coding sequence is TGTGCCACCAGCAGAGATCCAAGTCAGCCCCAGCATTTT. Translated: CATSRDPSQPQHF.

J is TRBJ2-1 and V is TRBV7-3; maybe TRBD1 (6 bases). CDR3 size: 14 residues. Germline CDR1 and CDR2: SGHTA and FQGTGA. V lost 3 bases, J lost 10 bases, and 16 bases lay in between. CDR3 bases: TGTGCCAGCAGCTTTGTGGGACACAGCGACGAGCAGTTCTTC. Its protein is CASSFVGHSDEQFF.

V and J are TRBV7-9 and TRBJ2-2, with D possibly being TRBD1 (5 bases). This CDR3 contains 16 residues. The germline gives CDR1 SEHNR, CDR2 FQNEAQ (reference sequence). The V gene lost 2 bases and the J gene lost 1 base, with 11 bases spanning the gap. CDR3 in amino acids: CASSLLGVRNTGELFF. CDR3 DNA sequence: TGTGCCAGCAGCTTATTAGGGGTGAGGAACACCGGGGAGCTGTTTTTT.

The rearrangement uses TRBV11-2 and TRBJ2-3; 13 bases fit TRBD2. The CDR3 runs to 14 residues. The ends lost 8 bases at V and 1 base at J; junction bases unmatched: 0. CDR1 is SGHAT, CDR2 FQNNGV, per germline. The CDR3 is CASGLAGGTDTQYF. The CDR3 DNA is TGTGCCAGCGGACTAGCGGGAGGCACAGATACGCAGTATTTT.

CDR3 protein: CASSLQVQSRANVLTF. The CDR3 DNA reads TGTGCCAGCAGCCTCCAAGTACAAAGTCGGGCCAACGTCCTGACTTTC. V is TRBV7-7 and J is TRBJ2-6; no definite D call. Germline V gives CDR1 SSHAT, CDR2 FNYEAQ (reference sequence). The V end was cut by 5 bases, the J end by 5 bases, with 16 bases between. CDR3 size: 16 residues.

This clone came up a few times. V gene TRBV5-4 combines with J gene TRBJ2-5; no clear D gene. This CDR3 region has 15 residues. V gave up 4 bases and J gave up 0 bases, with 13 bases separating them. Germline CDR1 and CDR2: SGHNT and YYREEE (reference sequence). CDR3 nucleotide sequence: TGTGCCAGCAGCCCGGCTCCCCTTGACCAAGAGACCCAGTACTTC. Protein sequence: CASSPAPLDQETQYF.

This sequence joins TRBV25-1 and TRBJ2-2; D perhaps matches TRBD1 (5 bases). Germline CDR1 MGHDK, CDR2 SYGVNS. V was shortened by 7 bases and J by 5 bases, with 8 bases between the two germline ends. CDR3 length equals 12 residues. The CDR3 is CASTAGTGELFF. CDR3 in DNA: TGTGCCAGCACCGCAGGGACCGGGGAGCTGTTTTTT.

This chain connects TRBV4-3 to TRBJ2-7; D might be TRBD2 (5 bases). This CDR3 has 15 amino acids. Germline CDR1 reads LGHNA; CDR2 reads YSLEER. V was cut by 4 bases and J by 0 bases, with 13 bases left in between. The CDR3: CASSPEHGSSYEQYF. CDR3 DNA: TGCGCCAGCAGCCCCGAACATGGGAGCTCCTACGAGCAGTACTTC.

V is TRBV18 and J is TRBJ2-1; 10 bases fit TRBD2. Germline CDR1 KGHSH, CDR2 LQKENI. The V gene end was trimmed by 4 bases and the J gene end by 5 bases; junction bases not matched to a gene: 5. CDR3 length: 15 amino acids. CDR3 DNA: TGTGCCAGCTCACTGGTAGCGGGAGGAAACAATGAGCAGTTCTTC. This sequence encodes CASSLVAGGNNEQFF.

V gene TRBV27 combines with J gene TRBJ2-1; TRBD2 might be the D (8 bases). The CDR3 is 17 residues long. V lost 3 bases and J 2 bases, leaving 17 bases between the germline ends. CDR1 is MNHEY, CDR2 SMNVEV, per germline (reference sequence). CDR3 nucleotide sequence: TGTGCCAGCAGTTTCCTTCGGGGGGGACAGACCTACAATGAGCAGTTCTTC. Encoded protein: CASSFLRGGQTYNEQFF.